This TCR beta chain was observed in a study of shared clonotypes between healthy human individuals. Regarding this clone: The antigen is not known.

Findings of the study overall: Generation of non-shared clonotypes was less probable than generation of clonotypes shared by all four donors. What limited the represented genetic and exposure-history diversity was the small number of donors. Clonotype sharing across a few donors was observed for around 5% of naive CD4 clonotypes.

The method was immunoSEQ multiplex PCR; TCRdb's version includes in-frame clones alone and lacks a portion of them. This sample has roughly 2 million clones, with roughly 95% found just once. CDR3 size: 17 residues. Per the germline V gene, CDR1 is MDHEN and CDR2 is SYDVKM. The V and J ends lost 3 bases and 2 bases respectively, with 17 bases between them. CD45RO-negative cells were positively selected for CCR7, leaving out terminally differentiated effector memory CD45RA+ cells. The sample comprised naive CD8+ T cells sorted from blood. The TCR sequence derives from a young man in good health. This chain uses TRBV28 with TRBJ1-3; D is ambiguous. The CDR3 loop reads CASSFRLRFTAGNTIYF. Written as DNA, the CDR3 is TGTGCCAGCAGTTTCCGACTGCGGTTCACGGCTGGAAACACCATATATTTT. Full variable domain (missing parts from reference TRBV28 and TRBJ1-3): DVKVTQSSRYLVKRTGEKVFLECVQDMDHENMFWYRQDPGLGLRLIYFSYDVKMKEKGDIPEGYSVSREKKERFSLILESASTNQTSMYLCASSFRLRFTAGNTIYFGEGSWLTVV.